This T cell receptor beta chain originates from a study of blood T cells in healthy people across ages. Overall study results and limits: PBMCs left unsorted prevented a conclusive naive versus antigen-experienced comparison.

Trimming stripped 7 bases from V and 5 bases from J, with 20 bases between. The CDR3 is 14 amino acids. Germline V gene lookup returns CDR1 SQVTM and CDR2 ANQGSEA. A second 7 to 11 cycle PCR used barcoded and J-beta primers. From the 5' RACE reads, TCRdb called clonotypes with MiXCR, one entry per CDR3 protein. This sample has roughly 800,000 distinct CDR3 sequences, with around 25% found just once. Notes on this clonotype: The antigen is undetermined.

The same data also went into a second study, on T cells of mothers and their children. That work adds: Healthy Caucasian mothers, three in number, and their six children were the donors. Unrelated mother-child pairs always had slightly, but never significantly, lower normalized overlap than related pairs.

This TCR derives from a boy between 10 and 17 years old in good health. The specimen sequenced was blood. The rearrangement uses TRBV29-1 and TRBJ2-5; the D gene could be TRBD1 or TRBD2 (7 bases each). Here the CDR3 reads CSAGGGPAYETQYF. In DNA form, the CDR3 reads TGCAGCGCAGGGGGAGGGCCGGCGTATGAGACCCAGTACTTC.